This T cell receptor beta chain was retrieved from a study of OX40 agonist ivuxolimab in advanced cancers. Looking at the study overall: People in dose escalation had one of these cancers: hepatocellular carcinoma, melanoma, renal cell or head and neck cancer.

The table lists this clone with a count of one. The CDR3 spans 14 residues. Germline CDR1 SEHNR, CDR2 FQNEAQ (reference sequence). The V gene lost 6 bases and the J gene lost 6 bases, with 15 bases spanning the gap. Cycle 7 day 1, cycle 4 day 1, and baseline were the timepoints at which blood was sampled. Method: immunoSEQ multiplex PCR; TCRdb's copy keeps in-frame clones and lacks some. The table records 60,000 or so clones, 70% to 90% of them present only once. Sample: CD4+ or CD8+ T cells sorted from blood, taken in a trial of the OX40 agonist ivuxolimab. The receptor was isolated from an adult with an advanced solid tumor such as melanoma, head and neck, liver or kidney cancer. The chain uses TRBV7-9 and TRBJ2-1, with D possibly being TRBD1 (6 bases). The CDR3 coding sequence is TGTGCCAGCAGTTTGAGCACAGGGAGCAATGAGCAGTTCTTC. It translates to CASSLSTGSNEQFF.